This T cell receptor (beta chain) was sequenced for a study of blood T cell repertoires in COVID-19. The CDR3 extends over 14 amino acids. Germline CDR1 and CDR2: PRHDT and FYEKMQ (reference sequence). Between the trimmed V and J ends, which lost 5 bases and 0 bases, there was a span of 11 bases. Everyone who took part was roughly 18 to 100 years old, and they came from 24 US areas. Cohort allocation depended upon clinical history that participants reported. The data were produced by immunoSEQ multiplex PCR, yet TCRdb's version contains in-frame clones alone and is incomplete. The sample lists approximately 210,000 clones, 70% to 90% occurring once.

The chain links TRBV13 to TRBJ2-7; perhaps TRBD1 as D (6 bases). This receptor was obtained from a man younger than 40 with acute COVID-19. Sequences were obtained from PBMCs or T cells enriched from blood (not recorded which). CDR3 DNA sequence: TGTGCCAGCAGCAACCGGGACAACTCCTACGAGCAGTACTTC. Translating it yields CASSNRDNSYEQYF.